The source of this T cell receptor beta chain is a study of blood T cell repertoires in COVID-19. Original processing notes: Estimation of nucleated cell counts was performed using reference gene primer amplification. Assay: immunoSEQ multiplex PCR; the TCRdb copy retains only in-frame clones and omits some. The V and J calls and clone size are taken from that table; D and trimming were inferred from the DNA. The profile shows under 200,000 clones, roughly 85% of them singletons. This CDR3 region has 13 residues. V was clipped by 4 bases and J by 7 bases, with 13 bases between them. Germline CDR1 is SNHLY and CDR2 is FYNNEI.

The rearrangement uses TRBV2 and TRBJ1-1; D call uncertain. This receptor was taken from a woman aged 25 to 45 with acute or convalescent COVID-19. Sequenced: peripheral blood. CDR3 coding DNA: TGTGCCAGCAGTGGCCGGGGAGGCAATGAAGCTTTCTTT. This gives the protein CASSGRGGNEAFF. The complete variable domain, with remaining parts taken from reference TRBV2 and TRBJ1-1, reads EPEVTQTPSHQVTQMGQEVILRCVPISNHLYFYWYRQILGQKVEFLVSFYNNEISEKSEIFDDQFSVERPDGSNFTLKIRSTKLEDSAMYFCASSGRGGNEAFFGQGTRLTVV.